Following are 5 T cell receptor beta chains from one sample sequenced in a study of CD8 T cells in Susac syndrome. Reverse transcription of about 0.45 to 1 ug RNA was performed with random hexamers. TCRdb ran MiXCR on the immunoSEQ multiplex PCR reads and lists one entry per CDR3 protein. The table lists 150,000 to 200,000 distinct CDR3 sequences, approximately 94% of them singletons. Material: CD4+ T cells from PBMCs. The receptors were sampled from a human donor with multiple sclerosis.

The chain couples TRBV3-1 to TRBJ1-2; 9 nucleotides line up with TRBD1. CDR3 length equals 14 residues. The germline gives CDR1 LGHDT, CDR2 YNNKEL (reference sequence). J was trimmed by 7 bases and V by 5 bases; bases with no gene match: 8. The CDR3 DNA follows: TGTGCCAGCAGCTATAACAGGGGGCAGGGTGGCTACACCTTC. Protein sequence: CASSYNRGQGGYTF.

The chain is built from TRBV4-1 and TRBJ2-4; D gene uncertain. This CDR3 has 20 residues. Germline lookup yields CDR1 MGHRA and CDR2 YSYEKL. Trimming pared 2 bases from V and 1 base from J, leaving 24 bases between. This CDR3 is CASSQLSQYTDGWAKNIQYF. DNA for the CDR3: TGCGCCAGCAGCCAACTCTCCCAATACACGGATGGCTGGGCCAAAAACATTCAGTACTTC.

The chain couples TRBV20-1 to TRBJ2-1; TRBD2 matches at 8 bases. Germline lookup yields CDR1 DFQATT and CDR2 SNEGSKA (reference sequence). V shed 5 bases and J 0 bases; nucleotides not matched to a gene: 3. This CDR3 region has 14 residues. Written as DNA, the CDR3 is TGCAGTGCTGTAGCGGGAAACTCCTACAATGAGCAGTTCTTC. This gives the protein CSAVAGNSYNEQFF.

The V call is TRBV20-1, the J call TRBJ1-6; 10 bases line up with TRBD1. The CDR3 loop spans 13 amino acids. V lost 6 bases to trimming and J lost 6 bases; unmatched junction nucleotides: 2. Germline lookup yields CDR1 DFQATT and CDR2 SNEGSKA (reference sequence). CDR3 sequence reads: CSARQGANSPLHF. In nucleotides, the CDR3 is TGCAGTGCCAGACAGGGGGCTAATTCACCCCTCCACTTT.

The chain has TRBV6-5 and TRBJ2-4; 8 bases line up with TRBD1. Germline trimming cut 5 bases from V and 6 bases from J; bases unmatched to any gene: 3. The germline V gene has CDR1 MNHEY and CDR2 SVGAGI. The CDR3 covers 13 residues. The CDR3 coding sequence is TGTGCCAGCAGTGTTGACAGGGGAAACATTCAGTACTTC. Translating it yields CASSVDRGNIQYF.